A single sample gave rise to the 9 T cell receptor beta chains below, sequenced in a study of T cells after yellow fever vaccination (dated by TCRdb to between 2018 and 2020). The library came from 5' RACE. The sequencing machine was an Illumina HiSeq 2500. The raw public reads went through TCRdb reprocessing: fastp at Q25, MiXCR clone calling, in-frame beta chains kept. CDR3 protein sequences are deduplicated, and each keeps its most common genes and DNA. For this sample there are hundreds of thousands of distinct CDR3 sequences; roughly 13% appear just once. Over 13% of the sample belongs to the ten largest clones. What this sample's treatment or condition label stands for: live attenuated yellow fever vaccine strain. Specimen: PBMCs, collected on the day of the yellow fever booster vaccination. The receptors were gathered from a man in his thirties or forties who received the YFV17D yellow fever vaccine.

This clonotype was seen ten or more times. J is TRBJ2-5 and V is TRBV20-1; tentative D call: TRBD2 (5 bases). V was shortened by 5 bases and J by 6 bases, with 13 bases between the two germline ends. The CDR3 has 12 residues. Germline CDR1 is DFQATT and CDR2 is SNEGSKA (reference sequence). Written as DNA, the CDR3 is TGCAGTGCTTGCCCGAGGGAAAAGACCCAGTACTTC. Translating it yields CSACPREKTQYF.

The chain combines TRBV18 with TRBJ2-1; the D call may be TRBD1 or TRBD2 (6 bases each). The CDR3 sequence is 15 residues long. Germline CDR1 is KGHSH and CDR2 is LQKENI. The V gene lost 2 bases and the J gene lost 5 bases, with 13 bases spanning the gap. The CDR3 nucleotides are TGTGCCAGCTCACCAATCAGGGGAGGTGACAATGAGCAGTTCTTC. Translating it yields CASSPIRGGDNEQFF.

This clonotype showed up just a few times. The CDR3 sequence: CASSYSGQGSYNEQFF. In DNA, the CDR3 is TGTGCCAGCAGTTACTCGGGACAGGGAAGCTACAATGAGCAGTTCTTC. The gene calls are TRBV6-5 and TRBJ2-1, with TRBD1 matching over 9 bases. This CDR3 has 16 amino acids. V dropped 0 bases and J dropped 3; count of bases not matched to a gene: 3. Looked up from germline, CDR1 is MNHEY and CDR2 is SVGAGI.

This clonotype was detected once. This chain links TRBV6-2 or TRBV6-3 with TRBJ2-7, with D possibly matching TRBD1 (7 bases). Per germline, CDR1 MNHEY and CDR2 SVGEGT. The CDR3 has 13 amino acids. The ends were cut back, 7 bases at V and 7 bases at J, with 17 bases in the middle. The DNA of the CDR3 is TGTGCCAGCAAGCCGACAGGGCGGGGTGAGCAGTACTTC. This gives the protein CASKPTGRGEQYF.

Only a few counts were recorded for this clonotype. The rearrangement uses TRBV20-1 and TRBJ2-3; no definite D call. The V end was cut by 0 bases, the J end by 1 base, with 5 bases between. Germline V CDR1 and CDR2: DFQATT, SNEGSKA (reference sequence). The CDR3 length is 13 residues. As DNA, the CDR3 is TGCAGTGCTAGAGAATCCCGCACAGATACGCAGTATTTT. Protein: CSARESRTDTQYF.

This clonotype showed up many times. The chain combines TRBV7-2 with TRBJ2-7, with 7 bases matching TRBD2. The V gene end was trimmed by 1 base and the J gene end by 4 bases; junction bases not matched to a gene: 7. CDR1 is SGHTA and CDR2 is FQGNSA in the germline V gene. CDR3 size: 15 residues. The CDR3 is CASSLDGLGRYEQYF. In DNA, the CDR3 is TGTGCCAGCAGCTTAGATGGACTAGGCCGATACGAGCAGTACTTC.

V and J are TRBV7-2 and TRBJ2-3; tentatively, D is TRBD2 (6 bases). This CDR3 region has 16 residues. The germline V and J ends were trimmed by 5 bases and 2 bases, with 17 bases remaining between them. Germline CDR1 reads SGHTA; CDR2 reads FQGNSA. The CDR3 DNA sequence: TGTGCCAGCAGCCTACGAAGCGGGCGACCCACAGATACGCAGTATTTT. The encoded protein is CASSLRSGRPTDTQYF.

The chain carries TRBV7-2 and TRBJ2-1; tentative D call: TRBD2 (6 bases). Germline V gives CDR1 SGHTA, CDR2 FQGNSA. The CDR3 sequence is 11 residues long. V lost 5 bases to trimming and J lost 15 bases, with 14 bases between them. For the CDR3, the DNA is TGTGCCAGCAGCCCCCGGGAGCTCTCGTTCTTC. As protein: CASSPRELSFF.

This clonotype was observed a few times. This chain connects TRBV12-3 or TRBV12-4 to TRBJ2-1, with TRBD1 as a possible D gene (6 bases). This CDR3 has 15 amino acids. The ends were cut back, 4 bases at V and 2 bases at J, with 12 bases in the middle. This chain's CDR3 is CASSSSGHTYNEQFF. The CDR3 DNA reads TGTGCCAGCAGTTCCTCGGGACATACCTACAATGAGCAGTTCTTC.